Described below is a single T cell receptor (beta chain) sequence and its context. The antigen remains unidentified. This CDR3 spans 14 amino acids. Germline V gene lookup returns CDR1 MGHRA and CDR2 YSYEKL. Trimming shortened V by 1 base and J by 2 bases, and 9 bases separated the two germline ends. The source of the sample is a study of blood T cells in healthy people across ages. Study-wide findings and caveats: Not knowing donor CMV status may have confounded expanded clonotype changes.

Primed by a sample-barcoded 5' primer and a J-beta primer mix, a second PCR proceeded for roughly 6 to 12 cycles. TCRdb re-analysed the 5' RACE reads in MiXCR, keeping a single row per CDR3 protein. The sample holds about 760,000 distinct CDR3 sequences, roughly 25% seen once. These data also featured in a second study, about T cells of mothers and their children. That work adds: A second PCR was performed with the M1S primer. This primer added sample barcodes and 2-4 random nucleotides. Reads obtained per mother exceeded 9.5 million TCR beta CDR3 reads, with roughly 3.3 million obtained per child.

The sequence came from a boy aged 5-17 years in good health. The sample consisted of blood. V usage is TRBV4-1 and J usage is TRBJ2-7, with a tentative D call TRBD2 (5 bases). DNA of the CDR3: TGCGCCAGCAGCCAAGGGGTTAGCGCCTACGAGCAGTACTTC. Protein: CASSQGVSAYEQYF.